A single sample is the source of the 23 T cell receptor beta chains below, sequenced in a study of patients and donors after allogeneic stem cell transplantation (dated by TCRdb to about 2020). Libraries were constructed by RT-PCR. The instrument given in TCRdb is NextSeq 550. Using fastp at Q25 and MiXCR, TCRdb reprocessed the public reads and kept productive beta chains. Each CDR3 protein appears once, grouped with its most common genes and DNA. Counted in this sample were approximately 37,000 distinct CDR3 sequences; 30% to 40% of them appeared once. The top ten clones comprise 72% of the sample. The sequenced material came from blood, either unsorted or a sorted T cell fraction (not recorded which). Receptors originate from a human donor who was either an allogeneic HSCT recipient or a stem cell or donor lymphocyte infusion donor (not recorded which). It is not recorded whose cells these are; they may come from a transplant donor.

The chain combines TRBV10-3 with TRBJ2-7; D possibly corresponds to TRBD2 (7 bases). This CDR3 is built from 15 residues. Germline assignment: CDR1 ENHRY and CDR2 SYGVKD. With 3 bases removed from V and 1 base from J, the gap between germline ends came to 13 bases. The CDR3 region is CAISDWGGGSYEQYF. In DNA, the CDR3 is TGTGCCATCAGTGACTGGGGAGGGGGATCCTACGAGCAGTACTTC.

This clonotype occurred many times. In DNA, the CDR3 is TGTGCCAGCAGTTACGCCGGACGGGTCTCGCATAGCAATCAGCCCCAGCATTTT. Its translation is CASSYAGRVSHSNQPQHF. This sequence joins TRBV6-5 and TRBJ1-5; D unresolved. Germline assignment: CDR1 MNHEY and CDR2 SVGAGI. Trimming left V 2 bases short and J 0 bases short, with 17 bases between. The CDR3 runs to 18 residues.

This clonotype was picked up a small number of times. J is TRBJ2-7 and V is TRBV5-1, with D possibly being TRBD1 (6 bases). The CDR3 contains 15 residues. V was shortened by 0 bases and J by 3 bases, with 13 bases between the two germline ends. Per the germline V gene, CDR1 is SGHRS and CDR2 is YFSETQ. CDR3 in amino acids: CASSLVQGGSYEQYF. The CDR3 coding sequence is TGCGCCAGCAGCTTGGTACAGGGTGGGAGCTACGAGCAGTACTTC.

The V and J genes are TRBV7-9 and TRBJ1-6; a possible D gene is TRBD1 (6 bases). Germline V gives CDR1 SEHNR, CDR2 FQNEAQ (reference sequence). The CDR3 runs 16 residues. V was cut by 1 base and J by 5 bases, with 12 bases left in between. CDR3 bases: TGTGCCAGCAGCTTAGGACCGAGACAGGATAATTCACCCCTCCACTTT. This translates into CASSLGPRQDNSPLHF.

This clonotype was counted only a few times. The V and J genes are TRBV28 and TRBJ2-1, with TRBD2 matching 13 bases. The germline V gene encodes CDR1 MDHEN and CDR2 SYDVKM. V shed 3 bases, J shed 4 bases, and the junction held 12 bases outside the gene matches. The CDR3 sequence is 19 residues long. The DNA of the CDR3 is TGTGCCAGCAGTTTCCGCCGGACTAGCGGGAGAAAGCTATACAATGAGCAGTTCTTC. Translated: CASSFRRTSGRKLYNEQFF.

The rearrangement links TRBV4-1 to TRBJ2-4; unclear D gene. Between the trimmed V and J ends, which lost 0 bases and 6 bases, there was a span of 9 bases. CDR1 is MGHRA, CDR2 YSYEKL, per germline. This CDR3 region has 14 residues. The CDR3 protein is CASSQDWAGNIQYF. The DNA for the CDR3 is TGCGCCAGCAGCCAAGATTGGGCAGGAAACATTCAGTACTTC.

The chain joins TRBV20-1 to TRBJ1-3; no clear D. Germline CDR1 and CDR2: DFQATT and SNEGSKA (reference sequence). Trimming stripped 3 bases from V and 0 bases from J, with 15 bases between. The CDR3 contains 16 residues. CDR3: CSARGRPGPSGNTIYF. The CDR3 bases are TGCAGTGCTAGGGGTAGACCAGGCCCCTCTGGAAACACCATATATTTT.

This rearrangement joins TRBV7-9 to TRBJ2-7; a possible D gene is TRBD2 (6 bases). There are 12 residues in the CDR3. Germline CDR1 and CDR2: SEHNR and FQNEAQ (reference sequence). V was cut by 8 bases and J by 2 bases, with 10 bases left in between. CDR3 coding DNA: TGTGCCAGCTCAAAGCGGGCCTACGAGCAGTACTTC. Residues: CASSKRAYEQYF.

The CDR3 protein is CASSVGGLLNEKLFF. CDR3 nucleotide sequence: TGTGCCAGCAGCGTGGGGGGACTCCTTAATGAAAAACTGTTTTTT. The V gene is TRBV9, the J gene TRBJ1-4, with D perhaps matching TRBD1 (5 bases). This CDR3 contains 15 residues. Germline CDR1 is SGDLS and CDR2 is YYNGEE. V shed 2 bases and J shed 4 bases, with 12 bases lying between them.

This clonotype was detected only a few times. At one of its ends the junction is not consistent with the germline gene, which may arise from a read error. The V gene is TRBV4-3, the J gene TRBJ2-4; D is perhaps TRBD1 (7 bases). CDR3 size: 14 residues. Germline V lookup: CDR1 LGHNA, CDR2 YSLEER. CDR3 nucleotide sequence: TGCGCCAGCGGCCAAGAGCAGGGGGGCAACATTCAGTACTTC. Translated: CASGQEQGGNIQYF.

This clonotype has a count of ten or more. The chain carries TRBV6-5 and TRBJ1-4; the D is unclear. Germline CDR1 and CDR2: MNHEY and SVGAGI. The CDR3 is made up of 12 amino acids. V lost 9 bases to trimming and J lost 8 bases, with 13 bases between them. CDR3 bases: TGTGCCAGTTCCGCGGTCGGGGAAAAACTGTTTTTT. It translates to CASSAVGEKLFF.

The sample holds many counts of this clonotype. The rearrangement links TRBV29-1 to TRBJ1-1; 8 nucleotides agree with TRBD1. The ends lost 7 bases at V and 5 bases at J; junction bases unmatched: 6. The CDR3 contains 12 residues. Per the germline V gene, CDR1 is SQVTM and CDR2 is ANQGSEA. CDR3 sequence reads: CSAGQGETEAFF. Here the CDR3 DNA reads TGCAGCGCTGGACAGGGAGAAACTGAAGCTTTCTTT.

In its sample, this clonotype was seen many times. The chain combines TRBV28 with TRBJ1-6; no reliable D call. Germline loops: CDR1 MDHEN, CDR2 SYDVKM. This CDR3 spans 14 amino acids. V was shortened by 7 bases and J by 2 bases, with 9 bases between the two germline ends. CDR3 sequence: CASTPHPYNSPLHF. The CDR3 DNA reads as TGTGCCAGCACTCCGCACCCCTATAATTCACCCCTCCACTTT.

The chain has TRBV9 and TRBJ1-6; TRBD1 agrees at 7 bases. The CDR3 totals 14 residues. Germline trimming cut 1 base from V and 8 bases from J; bases unmatched to any gene: 3. The germline CDR1 and CDR2 sequences are SGDLS and YYNGEE. CDR3 nucleotide sequence: TGTGCCAGCAGCGTAAGGGGGCGCGATTCACCCCTCCACTTT. This encodes CASSVRGRDSPLHF.

The chain carries TRBV20-1 and TRBJ1-1, with a weak D call TRBD1 (5 bases). This CDR3 has 17 residues. V lost 0 bases and J lost 1, with 18 bases in between. Germline V lookup: CDR1 DFQATT, CDR2 SNEGSKA (reference sequence). The CDR3 DNA reads TGCAGTGCTAGAGATTGGGCAGGGCTTTTAGGGAACACTGAAGCTTTCTTT. This gives the protein CSARDWAGLLGNTEAFF.

This clonotype was observed a handful of times. The rearrangement joins TRBV30 to TRBJ1-2, with TRBD1 matching 8 bases. The CDR3 sequence is 14 residues long. Trimming removed 0 bases from V and 7 bases from J; junction bases left unmatched: 7. Germline V gives CDR1 GTSNPN, CDR2 SVGIG (reference sequence). The CDR3 DNA follows: TGTGCCTGGAGTGTATCGACAGGGGTCTCTGGCTACACCTTC. As protein: CAWSVSTGVSGYTF.

This clonotype was found a few times. CDR3 sequence reads: CSAQGAANEKLFF. As DNA, the CDR3 is TGCAGCGCACAGGGGGCGGCTAATGAAAAACTGTTTTTT. The chain has TRBV29-1 and TRBJ1-4; 9 nucleotides line up with TRBD1. V shed 7 bases, J shed 3 bases, and the junction held 3 bases outside the gene matches. The germline V gene has CDR1 SQVTM and CDR2 ANQGSEA. CDR3 size: 13 residues.

The chain is built from TRBV7-2 and TRBJ2-2; either TRBD1 or TRBD2 may supply D (5 bases each). Trimming took off 1 base at V and 12 bases at J, with 21 bases between the two ends. The CDR3 runs 16 residues. CDR1 and CDR2 from the germline V gene are SGHTA and FQGNSA. Here the CDR3 reads CASSLVGQGTRLKLFF. CDR3 nucleotide sequence: TGTGCCAGCAGCTTAGTGGGGCAGGGTACCCGACTAAAGCTGTTTTTT.

J is TRBJ1-1 and V is TRBV4-1; TRBD1 agrees at 9 bases. CDR1 MGHRA and CDR2 YSYEKL come from the germline V gene. The CDR3 runs to 17 residues. Trimming cost V 3 bases and J 3 bases; bases outside gene matches: 11. CDR3 sequence: CASSHLLQGASDTEAFF. DNA for the CDR3: TGCGCCAGCAGCCACCTCCTACAGGGGGCGAGTGACACTGAAGCTTTCTTT.

This chain joins TRBV20-1 and TRBJ1-2; D is uncertain. Germline-derived CDR1 and CDR2 are DFQATT and SNEGSKA (reference sequence). The CDR3 is made up of 12 amino acids. V was pared by 6 bases and J by 8 bases, with 16 bases between. The CDR3 sequence: CSAEVPGKGYTF. The CDR3 region has the DNA TGCAGTGCCGAGGTCCCGGGAAAAGGCTACACCTTC.

This clonotype was observed a handful of times. The chain is built from TRBV20-1 and TRBJ1-1, with D tentatively TRBD1 (5 bases). The CDR3 runs to 12 residues. V lost 6 bases to trimming and J lost 0 bases, with 8 bases between them. Germline assignment: CDR1 DFQATT and CDR2 SNEGSKA (reference sequence). The CDR3 region is CSAGRVNTEAFF. Here the CDR3 DNA reads TGCAGTGCGGGACGGGTGAACACTGAAGCTTTCTTT.

This chain connects TRBV7-2 to TRBJ2-1, with D perhaps matching TRBD2 (6 bases). V lost 5 bases, J lost 2 bases, and 16 bases lay in between. The CDR3 extends over 16 amino acids. Germline CDR1 is SGHTA and CDR2 is FQGNSA. CDR3 region: CASSGGRDFTYNEQFF. DNA for the CDR3: TGTGCCAGCAGCGGAGGGCGGGACTTCACCTACAATGAGCAGTTCTTC.

V gene TRBV4-3 combines with J gene TRBJ1-6; D is unresolved. The V gene's germline CDR1 is LGHNA and CDR2 YSLEER. The germline V and J ends were trimmed by 0 bases and 3 bases, with 12 bases remaining between them. This CDR3 contains 17 residues. The CDR3 loop reads CASSQDQASLYNSPLHF. The CDR3 bases are TGCGCCAGCAGCCAAGATCAGGCATCCCTCTATAATTCACCCCTCCACTTT.